The subject of this entry is one T cell receptor (beta chain). The data stem from a study of blood T cell repertoires in COVID-19. Study at large: Whether acute or convalescent, the COVID-19 samples came from the United States, Italy and Spain. PBMCs, B-cell-depleted T cells, or T cells provided the cDNA or gDNA that made up the material.

Original analysis: Amplification of reference gene primers was used by the study to estimate nucleated cell counts. Assay: immunoSEQ multiplex PCR; the TCRdb copy retains only in-frame clones and omits some. Clonal size and the V and J genes are those of that table, whereas D and trimming came from the DNA. Of 100,000 to 120,000 clones listed, about 76% are singletons. Sequenced input: peripheral blood. The clonotype originates from a man at least 80 years old with acute or convalescent COVID-19.

CDR3 loop: CATSDFHRGYSYNEQFF. CDR3 DNA: TGTGCCACCAGTGATTTCCACAGGGGGTACTCCTACAATGAGCAGTTCTTC. The chain combines TRBV24-1 with TRBJ2-1; TRBD1 aligns across 8 bases. With 1 base clipped from V and 0 bases from J, the junction kept 4 bases outside the gene matches. The CDR3 contains 17 residues. CDR1 and CDR2 from the germline V gene are KGHDR and SFDVKD.